This T cell receptor (beta chain) was documented in a study of T cells after yellow fever vaccination. The ends were cut back, 10 bases at V and 2 bases at J, with 15 bases in the middle. From germline, CDR1 is SNHLY and CDR2 FYNNEI. This CDR3 is built from 13 residues. MiXCR was run by TCRdb on the 5' RACE reads, yielding one entry per CDR3 protein. The data show 300,000 to 400,000 distinct CDR3 sequences, 8.5% to 10% seen once. This clonotype has a handful of counts. The chain links TRBV2 to TRBJ2-7; no clear D gene. The material was PBMCs, obtained on the day of the first yellow fever vaccination. The TCR sequence derives from a man between 18 and 35 years old who received the YFV17D yellow fever vaccine. The CDR3 loop is CATRSENPYEQYF. As DNA, the CDR3 is TGTGCCACCCGTTCCGAGAACCCCTACGAGCAGTACTTC.